This T cell receptor (beta chain) originates from a study of blood T cells in healthy people across ages. Overall study: Template switching recovered approximately one barcoded beta molecule for every two T cells.

To note about this clonotype: The antigen remains unidentified.

Points from the study as a whole: Higher naive T cell percentage went strongly together with higher TCR beta diversity. Using unsorted PBMCs precluded a conclusive naive versus antigen-experienced comparison.

CDR1 is SGHTA, CDR2 FQGNSA, per germline. V was pared by 3 bases and J by 0 bases, with 14 bases between. This CDR3 comprises 17 residues. A J-beta primer mix and a sample-barcoded 5' primer were used in a second PCR of about 7 to 12 cycles. TCRdb used MiXCR to reprocess the 5' RACE reads, holding one entry per CDR3 protein. The profile shows 870,000 or so distinct CDR3 sequences, 25% to 30% of them singletons. This receptor was obtained from a woman aged 80 or over in good health. The V call is TRBV7-2, the J call TRBJ1-4, with D hard to call. Sequencing input: blood. In DNA form, the CDR3 reads TGTGCCAGCAGCTTGGCGACCTCCTGGACAACTAATGAAAAACTGTTTTTT. It is translated as CASSLATSWTTNEKLFF.